Below are 20 T cell receptor beta chains sequenced from a single sample in a study of T cells in Graves' hyperthyroidism and ophthalmopathy. RNA transcripts were the template for amplifying TCR beta CDR3 regions. Carried out on the TCR CDR3, a first-round RT-PCR used the HTBI primer set. TCRdb called the multiplex PCR reads again in MiXCR, with one record for every CDR3 protein. In the table there are 550,000 to 600,000 distinct CDR3 sequences, over 15% of which are singletons. Sequencing input: blood. The receptors were sampled from a woman aged 18-35 years with Graves' hyperthyroidism.

This clonotype turned up a few times. The chain employs TRBV20-1 and TRBJ2-2; D remains ambiguous. The V end was cut by 4 bases, the J end by 1 base, with 7 bases between. The CDR3 has 13 amino acids. Germline values: CDR1 DFQATT, CDR2 SNEGSKA (reference sequence). The CDR3 nucleotides are TGCAGTGCTATGGGTCAGAACACCGGGGAGCTGTTTTTT. Protein: CSAMGQNTGELFF.

This clonotype was counted at least ten times. The V and J genes are TRBV12-3 or TRBV12-4 and TRBJ1-1; no firm D call. V gave up 5 bases and J gave up 5 bases, with 12 bases separating them. The CDR3 covers 13 residues. CDR3 DNA: TGTGCCAGCAGTCCCACAGCGGCAACTGAAGCTTTCTTT. Translated, it gives CASSPTAATEAFF.

This clonotype was observed many times. The V gene is TRBV3-1, the J gene TRBJ1-5; weak D call: TRBD1 (5 bases). Trimming took off 0 bases at V and 12 bases at J, with 12 bases between the two ends. The CDR3 is 13 residues long. CDR1 and CDR2 (germline): LGHDT, YNNKEL (reference sequence). The CDR3 is CASSQELGGSQHF. DNA for the CDR3: TGTGCCAGCAGCCAAGAACTTGGGGGGAGCCAGCATTTT.

CDR3 sequence: CASTPDSNYGYTF. CDR3 nucleotide sequence: TGTGCCAGTACCCCGGACAGTAACTATGGCTACACCTTC. The chain is built from TRBV19 and TRBJ1-2, with a possible D match to TRBD1 (6 bases). Germline CDR1 is LNHDA and CDR2 is SQIVND (reference sequence). This CDR3 spans 13 amino acids. Trimming pared 7 bases from V and 1 base from J, leaving 10 bases between. The variable domain in full, with the rest retrieved from reference TRBV19 and TRBJ1-2, is DGGITQSPKYLFRKEGQNVTLSCEQNLNHDAMYWYRQDPGQGLRLIYYSQIVNDFQKGDIAEGYSVSREKKESFPLTVTSAQKNPTAFYLCASTPDSNYGYTFGSGTRLTVV.

This clonotype was counted between two and nine times. This chain uses TRBV5-4 with TRBJ2-7; 8 bases match TRBD2. The germline V gene encodes CDR1 SGHNT and CDR2 YYREEE (reference sequence). The CDR3 is made up of 14 amino acids. Losses at the gene ends were 5 bases for V and 2 bases for J; bases not matched to a gene: 6. This CDR3 is CASRREVGAYEQYF. The CDR3 nucleotides read TGTGCCAGCAGGCGGGAGGTGGGGGCCTACGAGCAGTACTTC.

This clonotype was counted many times. The rearrangement uses TRBV6-1 and TRBJ1-1; D gene uncertain. The V gene lost 8 bases and the J gene lost 0 bases, with 4 bases spanning the gap. CDR1 is MNHNS, CDR2 SASEGT, per germline. CDR3 length equals 11 residues. The CDR3 sequence: CASALNTEAFF. DNA of the CDR3: TGTGCCAGCGCTCTGAACACTGAAGCTTTCTTT.

This clonotype was seen repeatedly, ten times or more. The rearrangement joins TRBV12-3 or TRBV12-4 to TRBJ2-5; D unclear. The CDR3 length is 13 residues. V was clipped by 4 bases and J by 1 base, with 7 bases between them. DNA for the CDR3: TGTGCCAGCAGTTCAAATCCCCAAGAGACCCAGTACTTC. It codes for CASSSNPQETQYF.

In its sample, this clonotype was seen many times. The rearrangement links TRBV12-3 or TRBV12-4 to TRBJ2-3; D not resolved. The CDR3 totals 12 residues. With 7 bases removed from V and 4 bases from J, the gap between germline ends came to 9 bases. The CDR3 DNA is TGTGCCAGCACGTTAAGCCCAGATACGCAGTATTTT. Its protein product is CASTLSPDTQYF.

The gene calls are TRBV6-1 and TRBJ1-2; 11 bases match TRBD1. The CDR3 is 14 residues long. Germline V gives CDR1 MNHNS, CDR2 SASEGT. J gave up 7 bases and V 6 bases, and 7 bases lay outside the gene matches. The CDR3 DNA is TGTGCCAGCAGGGAACCGGGACAGGGGGGTGGCTACACCTTC. Translation: CASREPGQGGGYTF.

Many counts were recorded for this clonotype. One end of the junction fails to match germline, which may point to a read error. The V and J genes are TRBV20-1 and TRBJ1-2; tentative D call: TRBD1 (6 bases). Per germline, CDR1 DFQATT and CDR2 SNEGSKA (reference sequence). The CDR3 runs 13 residues. The CDR3 reads CSARGTQNYGYTF. The CDR3 region has the DNA TGCAGTGCCAGAGGGACACAGAACTATGGCTACACCTTC.

The rearrangement joins TRBV29-1 to TRBJ2-5; 14 positions match TRBD2. Unmatched junction bases numbered 5, after V lost 6 bases and J lost 5 bases. The CDR3 loop spans 14 amino acids. Germline assignment: CDR1 SQVTM and CDR2 ANQGSEA. For the CDR3, the DNA is TGCAGCGTCCAGACTAGCGGGGGGGCGGAGACCCAGTACTTC. Translating gives CSVQTSGGAETQYF.

This clonotype was seen ten or more times. J is TRBJ2-3 and V is TRBV28, with D tentatively TRBD1 (6 bases). CDR1 is MDHEN, CDR2 SYDVKM, per germline. There are 15 residues in the CDR3. V dropped 6 bases and J dropped 4 bases, with 17 bases sitting between them. CDR3 loop: CASSRQVGRSDTQYF. For the CDR3, the DNA is TGTGCCAGCAGCCGACAGGTTGGCCGGTCAGATACGCAGTATTTT.

The chain joins TRBV29-1 to TRBJ2-7; 10 bases match TRBD1. Trimming at V came to 6 bases and at J to 3 bases, leaving 2 bases not matched to a gene. The germline V gene encodes CDR1 SQVTM and CDR2 ANQGSEA. The CDR3 length is 12 residues. The CDR3 sequence: CSVGQGGYEQYF. Written as DNA, the CDR3 is TGCAGCGTAGGACAGGGGGGCTACGAGCAGTACTTC.

This clonotype was seen ten or more times. This CDR3 is CASSQLTGNPLHF. CDR3 bases: TGTGCCAGCAGCCAGCTGACAGGGAACCCTCTCCACTTT. This chain joins TRBV3-1 and TRBJ1-6, with 7 bases aligning to TRBD1. This CDR3 has 13 amino acids. From germline, CDR1 is LGHDT and CDR2 YNNKEL (reference sequence). V lost 3 bases to trimming and J lost 16 bases; unmatched junction nucleotides: 9.

This chain connects TRBV2 to TRBJ2-6, with TRBD1 matching over 11 bases. Trimming removed 10 bases from V and 4 bases from J; junction bases left unmatched: 6. This CDR3 comprises 15 residues. The germline CDR1 and CDR2 sequences are SNHLY and FYNNEI. CDR3 sequence reads: CATGQGAVGANVLTF. The CDR3 DNA follows: TGTGCCACCGGACAGGGGGCGGTAGGGGCCAACGTCCTGACTTTC. The variable domain in full, completed from reference TRBV2 and TRBJ2-6, reads EPEVTQTPSHQVTQMGQEVILRCVPISNHLYFYWYRQILGQKVEFLVSFYNNEISEKSEIFDDQFSVERPDGSNFTLKIRSTKLEDSAMYFCATGQGAVGANVLTFGAGSRLTVL.

This clonotype occurred many times. This rearrangement joins TRBV11-1 to TRBJ1-2, with TRBD1 matching 7 bases. The CDR3 extends over 15 amino acids. The V segment lost 2 bases and the J segment 3 bases; nucleotides outside the gene matches: 6. Germline V gene lookup returns CDR1 SGHAT and CDR2 FQDESV (reference sequence). DNA of the CDR3: TGTGCCAGCAGCTTAACCCGACAGGGCGACTATGGCTACACCTTC. It encodes CASSLTRQGDYGYTF.

This clonotype has a count of ten or more. V usage is TRBV4-1 and J usage is TRBJ2-7; 7 bases agree with TRBD1. Trimming took 0 bases from V and 2 from J; bases not matched to a gene: 7. Germline V lookup: CDR1 MGHRA, CDR2 YSYEKL. The CDR3 is 16 amino acids. CDR3 amino acids: CASSQEGQAGPYEQYF. In DNA, the CDR3 is TGCGCCAGCAGCCAAGAAGGACAGGCTGGGCCCTACGAGCAGTACTTC.

There are a few counts of this clonotype. The chain recombines TRBV4-1 with TRBJ2-7, with 8 nucleotides matching TRBD1. Trimming at V came to 1 base and at J to 6 bases, leaving 8 bases not matched to a gene. CDR3 length equals 15 residues. Germline V gene lookup returns CDR1 MGHRA and CDR2 YSYEKL. The CDR3 coding sequence is TGCGCCAGCAGCCAAGCTTGGGGACAGGAAGGCGAGCAGTACTTC. Translation gives CASSQAWGQEGEQYF.

This clonotype was counted a few times. This chain connects TRBV5-6 to TRBJ1-1; 8 bases are shared with TRBD1. The CDR3 covers 13 residues. Germline-derived CDR1 and CDR2 are SGHDT and YYEEEE. Trimming removed 2 bases from V and 5 bases from J; junction bases left unmatched: 2. The CDR3, as DNA: TGTGCCAGCAGCTTTGGACAGGGTACTGAAGCTTTCTTT. It translates to CASSFGQGTEAFF.

Many counts were recorded for this clonotype. V gene TRBV3-1 combines with J gene TRBJ2-5, with D tentatively TRBD1 or TRBD2 (5 bases each). Germline CDR1 LGHDT, CDR2 YNNKEL (reference sequence). This CDR3 has 13 amino acids. V dropped 4 bases and J dropped 7 bases, with 13 bases sitting between them. The CDR3 nucleotides are TGTGCCAGCAGCCCCGGGACCCCAGGGACCCAGTACTTC. Translation: CASSPGTPGTQYF.